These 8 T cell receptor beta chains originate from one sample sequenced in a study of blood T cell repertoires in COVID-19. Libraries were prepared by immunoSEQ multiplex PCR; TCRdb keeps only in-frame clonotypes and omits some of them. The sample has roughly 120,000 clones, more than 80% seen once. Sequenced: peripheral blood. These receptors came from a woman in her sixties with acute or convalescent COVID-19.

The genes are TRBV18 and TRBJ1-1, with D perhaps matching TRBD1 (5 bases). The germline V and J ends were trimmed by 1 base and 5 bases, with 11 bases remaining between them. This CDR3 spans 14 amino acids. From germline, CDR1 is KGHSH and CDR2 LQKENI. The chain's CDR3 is CASSPLPGLTEAFF. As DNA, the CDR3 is TGTGCCAGCTCACCACTTCCGGGACTTACTGAAGCTTTCTTT.

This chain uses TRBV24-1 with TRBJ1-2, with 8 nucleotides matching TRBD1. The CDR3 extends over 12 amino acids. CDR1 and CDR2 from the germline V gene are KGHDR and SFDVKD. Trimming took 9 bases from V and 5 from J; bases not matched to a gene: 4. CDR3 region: CATGQGSYGYTF. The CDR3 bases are TGTGCCACCGGACAGGGCTCTTATGGCTACACCTTC.

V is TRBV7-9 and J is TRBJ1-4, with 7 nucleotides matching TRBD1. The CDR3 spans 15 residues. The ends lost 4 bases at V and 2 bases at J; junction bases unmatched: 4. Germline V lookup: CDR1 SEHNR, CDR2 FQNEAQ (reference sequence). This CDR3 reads CASSSTGVTNEKLFF. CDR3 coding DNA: TGTGCCAGCAGCTCAACAGGGGTCACTAATGAAAAACTGTTTTTT.

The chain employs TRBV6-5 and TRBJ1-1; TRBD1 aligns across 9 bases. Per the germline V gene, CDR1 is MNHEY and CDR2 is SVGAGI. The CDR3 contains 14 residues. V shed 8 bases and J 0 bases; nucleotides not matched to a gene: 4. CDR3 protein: CASGTGFMNTEAFF. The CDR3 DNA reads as TGTGCCAGCGGGACAGGGTTCATGAACACTGAAGCTTTCTTT.

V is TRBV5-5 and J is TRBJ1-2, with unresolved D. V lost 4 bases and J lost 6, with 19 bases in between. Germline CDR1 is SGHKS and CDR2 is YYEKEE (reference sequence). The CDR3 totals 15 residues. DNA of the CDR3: TGTGCCAGCAGCCCCGGGTGGGTACGGGTTGATGGCTACACCTTC. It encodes CASSPGWVRVDGYTF. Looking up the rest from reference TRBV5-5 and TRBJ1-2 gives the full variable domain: DAGVTQSPTHLIKTRGQQVTLRCSPISGHKSVSWYQQVLGQGPQFIFQYYEKEERGRGNFPDRFSARQFPNYSSELNVNALLLGDSALYLCASSPGWVRVDGYTFGSGTRLTVV.

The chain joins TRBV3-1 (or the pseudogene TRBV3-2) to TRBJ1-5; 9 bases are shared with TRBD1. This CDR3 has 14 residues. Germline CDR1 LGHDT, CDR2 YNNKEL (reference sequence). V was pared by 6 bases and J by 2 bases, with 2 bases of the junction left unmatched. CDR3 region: CASSTGGGNQPQHF. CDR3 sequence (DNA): TGTGCCAGCAGTACAGGGGGCGGCAATCAGCCCCAGCATTTT.

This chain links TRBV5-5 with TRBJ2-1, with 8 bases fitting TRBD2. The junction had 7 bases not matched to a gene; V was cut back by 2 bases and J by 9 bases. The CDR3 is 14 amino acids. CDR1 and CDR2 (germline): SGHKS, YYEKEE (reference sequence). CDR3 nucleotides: TGTGCCAGCAGCTTCAACGGGGGGGCCAGTGAGCAGTTCTTC. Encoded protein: CASSFNGGASEQFF.

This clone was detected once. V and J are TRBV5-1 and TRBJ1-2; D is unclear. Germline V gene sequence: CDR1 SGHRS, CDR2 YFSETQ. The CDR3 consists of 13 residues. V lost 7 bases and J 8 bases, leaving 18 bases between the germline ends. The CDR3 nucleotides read TGCGCCAGCCGAGCGACCCTTGAGGGAGGCTACACCTTC. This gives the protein CASRATLEGGYTF.